This T cell receptor (beta chain) was obtained from a study of cytomegalovirus exposure and HLA in healthy donors. Across the study: A data release that came early held roughly 80 million unique TCRs from HLA-typed donors.

This PCR relied on a set of 60 Vbeta primers and 13 Jbeta primers. TCRdb keeps only in-frame clones here, not all; method: immunoSEQ multiplex PCR. The sample holds 150,000 or so clones, roughly four fifths seen once. Findings and limits, study-wide: Several of the most significant clusters were apparently associated with common viral pathogens in a later analysis. The investigators catalogued 180 or so TCR beta chains as cytomegalovirus-associated.

Comments on this clone: Its cognate antigen is unknown.

The CDR3 totals 14 residues. This receptor was taken from a man aged 40-50 years in good health and CMV-seronegative. J is TRBJ1-5 and V is TRBV21-1. TRBV21-1 is a recognized pseudogene. Sample: PBMCs. The chain's CDR3 is CASSRGYSNQPQHF. CDR3 nucleotides: TGTGCCAGCAGCAGAGGGTATAGCAATCAGCCCCAGCATTTT.